Each of the 14 T cell receptor beta chains below was sequenced from the same sample in a study of shared clonotypes between healthy human individuals. Profiling relied on immunoSEQ multiplex PCR, and the TCRdb table lists in-frame clones only, not all of them. The table has approximately 1,500,000 clones, approximately 98% seen once; the top ten hold around 0.45%. Sequencing input: naive CD4+ T cells sorted from blood. Subset here: CD45RA+ positively selected. These receptor sequences come from a man younger than 45 in good health.

A single count supports this clone. CDR3 amino acids: CASSPAGGANYGYTF. DNA of the CDR3: TGTGCCAGCTCGCCGGCGGGAGGAGCTAACTATGGCTACACCTTC. V gene TRBV18 combines with J gene TRBJ1-2; D ambiguous. Trimming took off 6 bases at V and 0 bases at J, with 14 bases between the two ends. The CDR3 runs 15 residues. Germline assignment: CDR1 KGHSH and CDR2 LQKENI.

J is TRBJ2-1 and V is TRBV7-7, with 7 bases lining up with TRBD2. The germline V gene encodes CDR1 SSHAT and CDR2 FNYEAQ (reference sequence). The CDR3 covers 15 residues. V shed 5 bases, J shed 9 bases, and the junction held 13 bases outside the gene matches. The CDR3 DNA sequence: TGTGCCAGCAGCACTGCATTGGGAGGGCCCAGTGAGCAGTTCTTC. This gives the protein CASSTALGGPSEQFF.

The CDR3 DNA reads TGTGCCAGCAGCCCGCTTCGGTTTACGCAGTATTTT. Its protein is CASSPLRFTQYF. V usage is TRBV14 and J usage is TRBJ2-3; D is unclear. V was cut by 4 bases and J by 8 bases, with 10 bases left in between. Per germline, CDR1 SGHDN and CDR2 FVKESK. This CDR3 is built from 12 residues.

The J gene is TRBJ2-2, the V gene TRBV15, with D possibly matching TRBD1 (5 bases). The V gene lost 3 bases and the J gene lost 4 bases, with 18 bases spanning the gap. The CDR3 sequence is 17 residues long. The germline CDR1 and CDR2 sequences are LNHNV and YYDKDF (reference sequence). CDR3 nucleotide sequence: TGTGCCACCAGCAGTCCGCCCGGCAGGGTATCCACCGGGGAGCTGTTTTTT. As protein: CATSSPPGRVSTGELFF. Together with reference TRBV15 and TRBJ2-2, the CDR3 gives the full variable domain: DAMVIQNPRYQVTQFGKPVTLSCSQTLNHNVMYWYQQKSSQAPKLLFHYYDKDFNNEADTPDNFQSRRPNTSFCFLDIRSPGLGDTAMYLCATSSPPGRVSTGELFFGEGSRLTVL.

CDR3 sequence: CASHSGPTGELFF. Written as DNA, the CDR3 is TGTGCCAGCCATAGCGGACCCACCGGGGAGCTGTTTTTT. The chain combines TRBV28 with TRBJ2-2, with D tentatively TRBD2 (6 bases). The V end was cut by 8 bases, the J end by 4 bases, with 11 bases between. Germline lookup yields CDR1 MDHEN and CDR2 SYDVKM. The CDR3 length is 13 residues.

J is TRBJ2-5 and V is TRBV18; a possible D gene is TRBD2 (5 bases). V lost 5 bases and J lost 2, with 9 bases in between. Germline V lookup: CDR1 KGHSH, CDR2 LQKENI. The CDR3 loop spans 13 amino acids. Written as DNA, the CDR3 is TGTGCCAGCTCAGGCGAGGGACAAGAGACCCAGTACTTC. Translating it yields CASSGEGQETQYF.

This clone was seen only once. CDR3 sequence reads: CASSTHPFGGELFF. The CDR3 DNA reads TGTGCCAGCAGTACCCACCCCTTTGGCGGGGAGCTGTTTTTT. The chain joins TRBV28 to TRBJ2-2; D is unclear. Trimming left V 5 bases short and J 7 bases short, with 14 bases between. Germline V gives CDR1 MDHEN, CDR2 SYDVKM. The CDR3 length is 14 residues.

The chain combines TRBV28 with TRBJ1-1; D gene uncertain. The V end lost 5 bases, the J end lost 1 base, and 8 bases lay between the germline ends. There are 13 residues in the CDR3. Germline V gene lookup returns CDR1 MDHEN and CDR2 SYDVKM. DNA of the CDR3: TGTGCCAGCAGTATACAGAGGAACACTGAAGCTTTCTTT. Protein sequence: CASSIQRNTEAFF.

The chain joins TRBV28 to TRBJ1-2; D ambiguous. V lost 0 bases and J lost 6, with 11 bases in between. Germline assignment: CDR1 MDHEN and CDR2 SYDVKM. The CDR3 is 14 residues long. The CDR3 loop reads CASSLWANSDGYTF. The DNA of the CDR3 is TGTGCCAGCAGTTTATGGGCCAATTCCGATGGCTACACCTTC.

The chain combines TRBV2 with TRBJ2-7; TRBD2 agrees at 9 bases. Per the germline V gene, CDR1 is SNHLY and CDR2 is FYNNEI. The junction had 8 bases not matched to a gene; V was cut back by 5 bases and J by 6 bases. The CDR3 has 14 amino acids. CDR3 region: CASSKGGRASEQYF. CDR3 DNA sequence: TGTGCCAGCAGTAAAGGCGGGAGGGCCTCCGAGCAGTACTTC.

The rearrangement uses TRBV27 and TRBJ2-7; no definite D call. The CDR3 contains 14 residues. The ends were cut back, 2 bases at V and 5 bases at J, with 13 bases in the middle. Germline CDR1 is MNHEY and CDR2 is SMNVEV (reference sequence). The CDR3 loop is CASSLGVRSHEQYF. CDR3 coding DNA: TGTGCCAGCAGTTTAGGTGTTAGGTCCCACGAGCAGTACTTC.

The chain recombines TRBV7-9 with TRBJ2-4; D may be TRBD1 or TRBD2 (5 bases each). This CDR3 contains 14 residues. Germline V gene data show CDR1 as SEHNR and CDR2 as FQNEAQ (reference sequence). Trimming pared 5 bases from V and 3 bases from J, leaving 11 bases between. DNA of the CDR3: TGTGCCAGCAGCGACAGTGAGGGCAAAAACATTCAGTACTTC. Translation: CASSDSEGKNIQYF.

The chain employs TRBV5-1 and TRBJ2-5; TRBD1 agrees at 11 bases. Trimming removed 0 bases from V and 5 bases from J; junction bases left unmatched: 6. This CDR3 comprises 16 residues. Germline lookup yields CDR1 SGHRS and CDR2 YFSETQ. Here the CDR3 reads CASSLGRTGGWETQYF. The CDR3 bases are TGCGCCAGCAGCTTGGGTAGGACAGGGGGCTGGGAGACCCAGTACTTC.

For this clone: Other DNA variants within this sample encode the same CDR3. This rearrangement joins TRBV5-1 to TRBJ2-1, with D possibly matching TRBD1 (6 bases). This CDR3 region has 14 residues. Trimming removed 4 bases from V and 1 base from J, with 9 bases in between. Germline lookup yields CDR1 SGHRS and CDR2 YFSETQ. The CDR3 spells CASSLGQSYNEQFF. CDR3 DNA sequence: TGCGCCAGCAGCCTAGGACAGTCCTACAATGAGCAGTTCTTC.